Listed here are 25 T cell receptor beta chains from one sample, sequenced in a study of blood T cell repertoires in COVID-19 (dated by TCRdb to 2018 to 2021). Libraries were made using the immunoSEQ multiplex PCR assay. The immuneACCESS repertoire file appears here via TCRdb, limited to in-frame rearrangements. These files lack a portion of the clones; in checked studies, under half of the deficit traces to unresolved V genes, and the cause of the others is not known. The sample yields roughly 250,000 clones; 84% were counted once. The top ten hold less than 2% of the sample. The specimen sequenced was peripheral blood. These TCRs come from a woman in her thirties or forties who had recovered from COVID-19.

In DNA form, the CDR3 reads TGCGCCAGCAGCCTACAGCGGGGGGACCCCTACGAGCAGTACTTC. Protein: CASSLQRGDPYEQYF. The rearrangement links TRBV5-1 to TRBJ2-7, with TRBD2 identical over 9 bases. V shed 4 bases, J shed 2 bases, and the junction held 7 bases outside the gene matches. The CDR3 contains 15 residues. From germline, CDR1 is SGHRS and CDR2 YFSETQ.

The CDR3 DNA follows: TGTGCCAGCAGCTTGATACAGGGACGTGGAGGAAACACCATATATTTT. Protein product: CASSLIQGRGGNTIYF. The rearrangement links TRBV7-2 to TRBJ1-3; a weak D match, TRBD1 (6 bases). The germline CDR1 and CDR2 sequences are SGHTA and FQGNSA. Trimming pared 3 bases from V and 4 bases from J, leaving 16 bases between. The CDR3 length is 16 residues.

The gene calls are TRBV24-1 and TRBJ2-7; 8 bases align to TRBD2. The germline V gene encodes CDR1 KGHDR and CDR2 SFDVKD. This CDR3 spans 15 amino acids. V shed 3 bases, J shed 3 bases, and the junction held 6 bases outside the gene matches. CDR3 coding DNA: TGTGCCACCAGTGATCCCCAGCGGGGGATCTACGAGCAGTACTTC. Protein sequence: CATSDPQRGIYEQYF.

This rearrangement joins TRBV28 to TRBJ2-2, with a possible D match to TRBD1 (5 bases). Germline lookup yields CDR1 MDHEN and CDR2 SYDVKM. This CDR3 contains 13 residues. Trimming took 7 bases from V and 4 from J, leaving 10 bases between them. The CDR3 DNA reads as TGTGCCAGCAAAGGAAGGGGCACCGGGGAGCTGTTTTTT. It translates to CASKGRGTGELFF. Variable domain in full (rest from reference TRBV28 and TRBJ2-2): DVKVTQSSRYLVKRTGEKVFLECVQDMDHENMFWYRQDPGLGLRLIYFSYDVKMKEKGDIPEGYSVSREKKERFSLILESASTNQTSMYLCASKGRGTGELFFGEGSRLTVL.

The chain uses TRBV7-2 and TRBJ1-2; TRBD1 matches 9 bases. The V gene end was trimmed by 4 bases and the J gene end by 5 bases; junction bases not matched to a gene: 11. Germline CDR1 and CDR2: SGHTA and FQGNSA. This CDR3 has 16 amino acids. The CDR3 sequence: CASSSSEDRGTYGYTF. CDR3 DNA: TGTGCCAGCAGCTCAAGTGAGGACAGGGGAACGTATGGCTACACCTTC. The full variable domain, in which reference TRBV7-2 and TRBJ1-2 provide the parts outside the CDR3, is GAGVSQSPSNKVTEKGKDVELRCDPISGHTALYWYRQSLGQGLEFLIYFQGNSAPDKSGLPSDRFSAERTGGSVSTLTIQRTQQEDSAVYLCASSSSEDRGTYGYTFGSGTRLTVV.

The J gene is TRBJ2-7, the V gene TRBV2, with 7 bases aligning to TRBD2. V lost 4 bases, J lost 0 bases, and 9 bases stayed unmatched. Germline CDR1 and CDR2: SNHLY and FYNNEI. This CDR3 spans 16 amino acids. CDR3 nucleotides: TGTGCCAGCAGTGTTCTTCCGGCTAGCGGCTCCTACGAGCAGTACTTC. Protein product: CASSVLPASGSYEQYF.

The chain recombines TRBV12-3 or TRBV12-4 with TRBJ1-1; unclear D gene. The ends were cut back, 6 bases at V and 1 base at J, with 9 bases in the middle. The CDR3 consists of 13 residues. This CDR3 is CASSQTQNTEAFF. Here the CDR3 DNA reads TGTGCCAGCAGCCAAACACAGAACACTGAAGCTTTCTTT.

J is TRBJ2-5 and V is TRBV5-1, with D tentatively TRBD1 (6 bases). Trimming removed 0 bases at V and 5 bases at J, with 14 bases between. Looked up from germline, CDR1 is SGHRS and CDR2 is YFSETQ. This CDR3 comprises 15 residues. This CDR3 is CASSLAGEWGETQYF. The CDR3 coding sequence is TGCGCCAGCAGCTTGGCAGGGGAGTGGGGTGAGACCCAGTACTTC.

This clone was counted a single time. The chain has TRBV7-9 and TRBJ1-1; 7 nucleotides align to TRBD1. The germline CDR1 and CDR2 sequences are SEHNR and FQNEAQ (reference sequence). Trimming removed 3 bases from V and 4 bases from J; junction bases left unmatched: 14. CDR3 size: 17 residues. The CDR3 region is CASSFDRVYPLATEAFF. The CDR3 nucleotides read TGTGCCAGCAGCTTCGACAGGGTATACCCCTTAGCCACTGAAGCTTTCTTT.

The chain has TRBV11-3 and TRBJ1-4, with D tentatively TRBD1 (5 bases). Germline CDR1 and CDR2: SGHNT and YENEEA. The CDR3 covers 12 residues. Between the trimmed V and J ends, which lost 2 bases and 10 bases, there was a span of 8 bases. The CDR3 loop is CASSLTGRKLFF. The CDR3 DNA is TGTGCCAGCAGCTTAACAGGCCGAAAACTGTTTTTT.

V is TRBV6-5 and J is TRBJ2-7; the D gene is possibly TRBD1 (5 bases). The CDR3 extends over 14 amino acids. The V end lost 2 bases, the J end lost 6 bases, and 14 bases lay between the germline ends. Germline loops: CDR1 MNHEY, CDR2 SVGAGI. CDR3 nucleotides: TGTGCCAGCAGTTACGGTGGCAGGGTAGCCGAGCAGTACTTC. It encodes CASSYGGRVAEQYF.

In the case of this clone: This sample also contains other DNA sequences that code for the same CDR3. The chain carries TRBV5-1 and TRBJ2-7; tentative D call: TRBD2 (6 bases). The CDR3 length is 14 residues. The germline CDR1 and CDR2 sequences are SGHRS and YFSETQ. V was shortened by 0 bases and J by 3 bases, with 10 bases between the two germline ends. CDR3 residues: CASSLGLGRYEQYF. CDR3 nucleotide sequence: TGCGCCAGCAGCTTGGGACTAGGTCGCTACGAGCAGTACTTC. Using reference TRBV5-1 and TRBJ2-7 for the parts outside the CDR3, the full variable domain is KAGVTQTPRYLIKTRGQQVTLSCSPISGHRSVSWYQQTPGQGLQFLFEYFSETQRNKGNFPGRFSGRQFSNSRSEMNVSTLELGDSALYLCASSLGLGRYEQYFGPGTRLTVT.

The DNA for the CDR3 is TGTGCCTGGAGTCCAAGACAAGGACAGGGCGTCAATCAGCCCCAGCATTTT. Protein sequence: CAWSPRQGQGVNQPQHF. The J gene is TRBJ1-5, the V gene TRBV30; the match to TRBD1 covers 8 bases. The V segment lost 2 bases and the J segment 3 bases; nucleotides outside the gene matches: 12. There are 17 residues in the CDR3. Germline CDR1 reads GTSNPN; CDR2 reads SVGIG (reference sequence).

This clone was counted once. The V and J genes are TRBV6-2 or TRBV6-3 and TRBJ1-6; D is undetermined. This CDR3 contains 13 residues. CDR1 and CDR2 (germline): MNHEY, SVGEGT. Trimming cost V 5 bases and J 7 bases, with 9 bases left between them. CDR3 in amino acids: CASSNGGNSPLHF. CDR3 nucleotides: TGTGCCAGCAGTAACGGCGGGAATTCACCCCTCCACTTT.

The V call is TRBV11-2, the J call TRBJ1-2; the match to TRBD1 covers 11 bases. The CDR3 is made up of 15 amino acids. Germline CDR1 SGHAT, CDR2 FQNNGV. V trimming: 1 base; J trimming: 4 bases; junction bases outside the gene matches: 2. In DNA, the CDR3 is TGTGCCAGCAGCTTAGTGGACAGGGGGCCCTATGGCTACACCTTC. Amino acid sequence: CASSLVDRGPYGYTF.

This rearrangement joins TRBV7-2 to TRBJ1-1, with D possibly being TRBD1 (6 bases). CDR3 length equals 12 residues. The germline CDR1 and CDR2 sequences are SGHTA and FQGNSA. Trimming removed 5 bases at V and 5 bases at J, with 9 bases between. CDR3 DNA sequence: TGTGCCAGCAGCGTACAGGGAACTGAAGCTTTCTTT. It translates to CASSVQGTEAFF.

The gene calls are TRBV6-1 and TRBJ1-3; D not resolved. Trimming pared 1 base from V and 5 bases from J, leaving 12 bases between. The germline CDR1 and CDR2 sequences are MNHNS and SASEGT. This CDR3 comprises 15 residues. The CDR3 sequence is CASSEDIYLRNTIYF. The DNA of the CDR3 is TGTGCCAGCAGTGAAGATATTTATCTCCGAAACACCATATATTTT.

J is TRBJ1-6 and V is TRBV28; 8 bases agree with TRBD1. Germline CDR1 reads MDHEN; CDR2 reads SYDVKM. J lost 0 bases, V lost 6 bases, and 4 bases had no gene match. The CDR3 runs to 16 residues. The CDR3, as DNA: TGTGCCAGCAGAGGGACAGGCCGCTCCTATAATTCACCCCTCCACTTT. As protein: CASRGTGRSYNSPLHF.

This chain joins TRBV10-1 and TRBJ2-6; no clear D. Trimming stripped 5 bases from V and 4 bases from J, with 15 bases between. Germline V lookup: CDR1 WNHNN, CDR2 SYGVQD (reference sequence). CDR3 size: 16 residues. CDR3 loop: CASSSSSAAGANVLTF. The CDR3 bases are TGCGCCAGCAGTAGCTCGTCGGCGGCCGGGGCCAACGTCCTGACTTTC.

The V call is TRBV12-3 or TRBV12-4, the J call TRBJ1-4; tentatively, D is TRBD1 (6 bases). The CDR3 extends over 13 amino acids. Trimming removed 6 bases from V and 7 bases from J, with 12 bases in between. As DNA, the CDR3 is TGTGCCAGCAGGGGGGCAGGGATTGAAAAACTGTTTTTT. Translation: CASRGAGIEKLFF.

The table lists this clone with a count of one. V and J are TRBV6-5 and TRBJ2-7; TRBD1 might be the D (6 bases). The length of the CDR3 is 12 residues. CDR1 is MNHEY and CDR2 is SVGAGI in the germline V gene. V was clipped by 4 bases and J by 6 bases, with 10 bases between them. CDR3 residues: CASSFDRLEQYF. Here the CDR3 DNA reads TGTGCCAGCAGTTTTGACAGGCTCGAGCAGTACTTC.

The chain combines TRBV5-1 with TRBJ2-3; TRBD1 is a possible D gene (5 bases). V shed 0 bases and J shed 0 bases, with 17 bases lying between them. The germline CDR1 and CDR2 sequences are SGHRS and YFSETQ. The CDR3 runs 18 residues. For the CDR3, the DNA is TGCGCCAGCAGCTTGGGGTCCTCAGGGTTCGGTAGCACAGATACGCAGTATTTT. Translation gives CASSLGSSGFGSTDTQYF. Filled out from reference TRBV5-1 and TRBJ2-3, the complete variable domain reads KAGVTQTPRYLIKTRGQQVTLSCSPISGHRSVSWYQQTPGQGLQFLFEYFSETQRNKGNFPGRFSGRQFSNSRSEMNVSTLELGDSALYLCASSLGSSGFGSTDTQYFGPGTRLTVL.

CDR3 residues: CASSLKGGSLHF. Written as DNA, the CDR3 is TGTGCCAGCAGCTTAAAAGGGGGAAGCCTCCACTTT. V usage is TRBV6-5 and J usage is TRBJ1-6; possible D gene TRBD1, 6 bases. Trimming removed 6 bases at V and 15 bases at J, with 15 bases between. Germline values: CDR1 MNHEY, CDR2 SVGAGI. The CDR3 has 12 amino acids.

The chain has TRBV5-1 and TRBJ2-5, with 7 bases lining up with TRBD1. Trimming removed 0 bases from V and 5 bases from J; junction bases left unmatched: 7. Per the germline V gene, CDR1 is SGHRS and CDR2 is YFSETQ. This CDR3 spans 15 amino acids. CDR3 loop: CASSLGTGAGETQYF. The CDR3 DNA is TGCGCCAGCAGCTTGGGAACAGGGGCCGGTGAGACCCAGTACTTC.

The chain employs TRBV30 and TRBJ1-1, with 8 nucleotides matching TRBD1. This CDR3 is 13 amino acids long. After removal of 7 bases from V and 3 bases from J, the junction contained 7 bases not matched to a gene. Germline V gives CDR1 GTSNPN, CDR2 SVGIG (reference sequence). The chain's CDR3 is CASRTGQYTEAFF. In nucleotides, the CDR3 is TGTGCCTCCAGGACAGGGCAGTACACTGAAGCTTTCTTT.